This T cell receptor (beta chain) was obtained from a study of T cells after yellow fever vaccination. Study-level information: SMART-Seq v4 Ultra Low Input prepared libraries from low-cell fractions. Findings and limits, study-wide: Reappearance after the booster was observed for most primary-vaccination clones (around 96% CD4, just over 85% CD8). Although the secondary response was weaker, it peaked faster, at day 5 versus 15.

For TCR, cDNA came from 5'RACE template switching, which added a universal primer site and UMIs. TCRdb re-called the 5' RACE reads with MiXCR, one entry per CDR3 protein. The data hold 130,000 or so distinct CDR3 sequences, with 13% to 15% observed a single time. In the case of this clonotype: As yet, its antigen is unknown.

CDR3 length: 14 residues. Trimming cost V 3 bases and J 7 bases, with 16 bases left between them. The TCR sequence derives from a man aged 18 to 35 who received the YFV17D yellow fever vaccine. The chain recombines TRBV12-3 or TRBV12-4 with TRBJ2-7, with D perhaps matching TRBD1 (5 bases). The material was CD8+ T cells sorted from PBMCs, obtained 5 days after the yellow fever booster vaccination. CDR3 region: CASSLDTVVREQYF. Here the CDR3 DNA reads TGTGCCAGCAGTTTGGACACGGTCGTACGTGAGCAGTACTTC.